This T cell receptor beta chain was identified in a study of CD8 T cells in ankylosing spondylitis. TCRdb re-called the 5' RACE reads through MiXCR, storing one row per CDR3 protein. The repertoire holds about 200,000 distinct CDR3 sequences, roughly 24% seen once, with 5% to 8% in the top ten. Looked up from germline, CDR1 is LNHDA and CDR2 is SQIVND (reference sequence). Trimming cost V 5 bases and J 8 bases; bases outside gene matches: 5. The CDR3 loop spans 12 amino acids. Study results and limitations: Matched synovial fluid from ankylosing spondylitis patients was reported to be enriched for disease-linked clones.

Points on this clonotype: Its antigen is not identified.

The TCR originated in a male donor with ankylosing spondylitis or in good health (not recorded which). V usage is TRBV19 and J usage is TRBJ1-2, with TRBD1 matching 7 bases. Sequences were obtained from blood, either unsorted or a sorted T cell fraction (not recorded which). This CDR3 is CASSVQGYGYTF. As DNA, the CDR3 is TGTGCCAGTAGTGTACAGGGGTACGGCTACACCTTC.